The 31 T cell receptor beta chains in this list originate from one sample, sequenced in a study of blood T cell repertoires in COVID-19. Generated by immunoSEQ multiplex PCR, the TCRdb table keeps only in-frame clones and is missing some. There are approximately 78,000 clones in the sample; 75% to 90% occur only once, and 18% lies in the top ten. The sequenced sample consisted of peripheral blood. These receptors were obtained from a woman older than 75 with acute or convalescent COVID-19.

This sequence joins TRBV30 and TRBJ1-5, with D uncertain. This CDR3 contains 16 residues. In germline, CDR1 is GTSNPN, CDR2 SVGIG (reference sequence). V lost 0 bases to trimming and J lost 1 base, with 13 bases between them. This CDR3 is CAWSVRRAGSNQPQHF. The DNA for the CDR3 is TGTGCCTGGAGTGTAAGGCGGGCTGGGAGCAATCAGCCCCAGCATTTT.

The J gene is TRBJ2-7, the V gene TRBV13, with D tentatively TRBD2 (6 bases). The germline CDR1 and CDR2 sequences are PRHDT and FYEKMQ (reference sequence). This CDR3 has 15 residues. Trimming stripped 5 bases from V and 3 bases from J, with 17 bases between. CDR3 nucleotides: TGTGCCAGCAGCGAGGGCGGGACTGACGGCTACGAGCAGTACTTC. This codes for CASSEGGTDGYEQYF.

The V and J genes are TRBV10-1 and TRBJ1-3; D is ambiguous. Germline CDR1 reads WNHNN; CDR2 reads SYGVQD (reference sequence). Trimming removed 0 bases from V and 0 bases from J, with 9 bases in between. This CDR3 has 16 residues. The CDR3 nucleotides read TGCGCCAGCAGTGAGTCCGTTGGGCTCTCTGGAAACACCATATATTTT. The encoded protein is CASSESVGLSGNTIYF.

This clone was seen a handful of times. V and J are TRBV5-4 and TRBJ2-7, with D unclear. V lost 0 bases, J lost 5 bases, and 15 bases lay in between. CDR1 and CDR2 (germline): SGHNT, YYREEE (reference sequence). The CDR3 spans 15 residues. The CDR3 loop reads CASSLGAQRRDEQYF. The CDR3 coding sequence is TGTGCCAGCAGCTTGGGAGCCCAGCGAAGAGACGAGCAGTACTTC.

CDR3 sequence: CASSPSRDRVLLHF. The CDR3 region has the DNA TGTGCCAGCAGCCCGTCCCGGGACAGGGTTCTCCTCCACTTT. The V gene is TRBV5-5, the J gene TRBJ1-6, with TRBD1 matching 9 bases. CDR3 length: 14 amino acids. Germline CDR1 SGHKS, CDR2 YYEKEE (reference sequence). V gave up 4 bases and J gave up 15 bases; unmatched junction bases: 11. The full variable domain, in which reference TRBV5-5 and TRBJ1-6 provide the parts outside the CDR3, is DAGVTQSPTHLIKTRGQQVTLRCSPISGHKSVSWYQQVLGQGPQFIFQYYEKEERGRGNFPDRFSARQFPNYSSELNVNALLLGDSALYLCASSPSRDRVLLHFGNGTRLTVT.

The chain employs TRBV5-5 and TRBJ1-1; D is ambiguous. This CDR3 has 13 residues. Germline-derived CDR1 and CDR2 are SGHKS and YYEKEE (reference sequence). V lost 2 bases and J 2 bases, leaving 7 bases between the germline ends. CDR3: CASSFTSNTEAFF. The CDR3 region has the DNA TGTGCCAGCAGCTTCACATCTAACACTGAAGCTTTCTTT. The full variable domain, its missing parts supplied by reference TRBV5-5 and TRBJ1-1, is DAGVTQSPTHLIKTRGQQVTLRCSPISGHKSVSWYQQVLGQGPQFIFQYYEKEERGRGNFPDRFSARQFPNYSSELNVNALLLGDSALYLCASSFTSNTEAFFGQGTRLTVV.

This sequence joins TRBV24-1 and TRBJ1-2; tentatively, D is TRBD1 (5 bases). The CDR3 covers 13 residues. Trimming removed 4 bases at V and 7 bases at J, with 12 bases between. Germline CDR1 is KGHDR and CDR2 is SFDVKD. The CDR3 here is CATSETGSGGYTF. CDR3 nucleotide sequence: TGTGCCACCAGTGAAACAGGATCGGGTGGCTACACCTTC.

The rearrangement joins TRBV9 to TRBJ2-5; 10 positions match TRBD2. CDR3 size: 16 residues. The germline V gene encodes CDR1 SGDLS and CDR2 YYNGEE. Trimming at V came to 2 bases and at J to 1 base, leaving 5 bases not matched to a gene. CDR3 sequence (DNA): TGTGCCAGCAGCGTCCGTTCTAGCGGGGGCCAAGAGACCCAGTACTTC. It encodes CASSVRSSGGQETQYF.

The chain uses TRBV24-1 and TRBJ1-2, with 7 positions matching TRBD1. Germline V CDR1 and CDR2: KGHDR, SFDVKD. After removal of 2 bases from V and 5 bases from J, the junction contained 7 bases not matched to a gene. The CDR3 contains 15 residues. This CDR3 reads CATSDYRGPRYGYTF. CDR3 nucleotide sequence: TGTGCCACCAGTGATTACAGGGGCCCGCGATATGGCTACACCTTC.

This clone is labeled as medium-sized. This rearrangement joins TRBV30 to TRBJ1-2; D is unresolved. CDR1 and CDR2 (germline): GTSNPN, SVGIG (reference sequence). V was trimmed by 6 bases and J by 6 bases, leaving 17 bases between them. The CDR3 length is 13 residues. Here the CDR3 reads CACTSTGDHGYTF. The CDR3 DNA sequence: TGTGCCTGTACCTCTACGGGTGACCATGGCTACACCTTC.

The genes are TRBV24-1 and TRBJ1-1; TRBD1 matches 10 bases. With 4 bases clipped from V and 4 bases from J, the junction kept 5 bases outside the gene matches. Germline V lookup: CDR1 KGHDR, CDR2 SFDVKD. This CDR3 has 15 residues. This chain's CDR3 is CATSDPTGGGTEAFF. The CDR3 DNA follows: TGTGCCACCAGTGACCCGACAGGGGGCGGCACTGAAGCTTTCTTT.

J is TRBJ2-1 and V is TRBV27, with a tentative D call TRBD1 (6 bases). Trimming pared 10 bases from V and 7 bases from J, leaving 14 bases between. This CDR3 has 12 residues. Germline lookup yields CDR1 MNHEY and CDR2 SMNVEV (reference sequence). The CDR3 reads CATGGLKNEQFF. CDR3 nucleotides: TGTGCCACTGGGGGCCTTAAAAATGAGCAGTTCTTC.

CDR3 sequence reads: CASSPQGGGGYEQYF. The CDR3 DNA reads as TGTGCCAGCAGCCCGCAGGGTGGGGGGGGCTACGAGCAGTACTTC. The chain employs TRBV9 and TRBJ2-7; TRBD2 matches at 7 bases. V gave up 4 bases and J gave up 3 bases; unmatched junction bases: 10. The CDR3 contains 15 residues. CDR1 SGDLS and CDR2 YYNGEE come from the germline V gene.

The CDR3 DNA sequence: TGTGCCAGCAGCGAACTAGCGGGAGGAGACGAGCAGTACTTC. It encodes CASSELAGGDEQYF. The rearrangement links TRBV2 to TRBJ2-7, with TRBD2 identical over 12 bases. The CDR3 totals 14 residues. The ends lost 6 bases at V and 5 bases at J; junction bases unmatched: 5. CDR1 and CDR2 (germline): SNHLY, FYNNEI.

The rearrangement joins TRBV5-6 to TRBJ1-1; 7 bases align to TRBD1. Unmatched junction bases numbered 8, after V lost 4 bases and J lost 5 bases. This CDR3 is 14 amino acids long. Germline CDR1 SGHDT, CDR2 YYEEEE. The CDR3 loop is CASSPDRLGTEAFF. In DNA, the CDR3 is TGTGCCAGCAGCCCGGACAGGCTGGGGACTGAAGCTTTCTTT.

This chain uses TRBV10-3 with TRBJ1-2, with 8 positions matching TRBD1. Looked up from germline, CDR1 is ENHRY and CDR2 is SYGVKD. This CDR3 contains 17 residues. The trim removed 3 bases at V and 8 bases at J, leaving 17 bases unmatched. The CDR3, as DNA: TGTGCCATCAGTGACCCTGCTGGAGGACAGGGAGAGCGGGGCTACACCTTC. Translated, it gives CAISDPAGGQGERGYTF.

The chain couples TRBV6-6 to TRBJ1-6; no definite D call. The CDR3 sequence is 15 residues long. The V and J ends lost 5 bases and 4 bases respectively, with 12 bases between them. Germline CDR1 reads MNHNY; CDR2 reads SVGAGI (reference sequence). The CDR3 nucleotides read TGTGCCAGCAGTGCACTTGGTCGTTATAATTCACCCCTCCACTTT. Its translation: CASSALGRYNSPLHF.

The genes are TRBV4-2 and TRBJ1-1, with D possibly matching TRBD1 (5 bases). The CDR3 has 17 residues. V lost 4 bases and J lost 3, with 21 bases in between. Germline V gene lookup returns CDR1 LGHNA and CDR2 YNFKEQ. The CDR3 DNA sequence: TGTGCCAGCAGCCGACCAACCCTGTCTGGGGGGGACACTGAAGCTTTCTTT. It yields the protein CASSRPTLSGGDTEAFF.

The V gene is TRBV11-3, the J gene TRBJ2-1; 9 nucleotides match TRBD2. CDR1 is SGHNT, CDR2 YENEEA, per germline. The CDR3 consists of 15 residues. With 6 bases clipped from V and 7 bases from J, the junction kept 10 bases outside the gene matches. The CDR3 loop reads CASSYSGGLENEQFF. In nucleotides, the CDR3 is TGTGCCAGCAGTTATAGCGGGGGCCTGGAGAATGAGCAGTTCTTC.

This chain uses TRBV30 with TRBJ1-2, with 10 bases that match TRBD1. V lost 2 bases and J lost 8; bases outside the gene matches: 5. The CDR3 runs 13 residues. Germline CDR1 is GTSNPN and CDR2 is SVGIG (reference sequence). This CDR3 reads CAWSLGQGGGYTF. The CDR3 DNA sequence: TGTGCCTGGAGTCTCGGACAGGGGGGCGGCTACACCTTC.

The V call is TRBV9, the J call TRBJ2-7; 8 bases map to TRBD1. From germline, CDR1 is SGDLS and CDR2 YYNGEE. V shed 3 bases, J shed 6 bases, and the junction held 11 bases outside the gene matches. This CDR3 is built from 15 residues. CDR3 DNA: TGTGCCAGCAGCGCTCAGACAGGGGCCGTTTCCGAGCAGTACTTC. Translation: CASSAQTGAVSEQYF.

J is TRBJ2-7 and V is TRBV10-2; 8 bases fit TRBD2. V lost 0 bases and J lost 4; bases outside the gene matches: 11. The CDR3 sequence is 17 residues long. Per the germline V gene, CDR1 is WSHSY and CDR2 is SAAADI. The CDR3 loop is CASSESTLSGSLYEQYF. The DNA of the CDR3 is TGCGCCAGCAGTGAGTCGACCCTCAGCGGGAGTCTATACGAGCAGTACTTC.

The gene calls are TRBV24-1 and TRBJ2-1; 9 bases agree with TRBD1. The germline CDR1 and CDR2 sequences are KGHDR and SFDVKD. After removal of 2 bases from V and 8 bases from J, the junction contained 6 bases not matched to a gene. The CDR3 is 15 amino acids. The CDR3 nucleotides read TGTGCCACCAGTGATTCGGGCACAGGGGGCTATGAGCAGTTCTTC. It specifies CATSDSGTGGYEQFF.

The CDR3 reads CASMEQTTTEAFF. The CDR3 bases are TGTGCCAGCATGGAGCAGACCACCACTGAAGCTTTCTTT. The chain links TRBV12-3 or TRBV12-4 to TRBJ1-1; no clear D. The CDR3 consists of 13 residues. Between the trimmed V and J ends, which lost 7 bases and 4 bases, there was a span of 13 bases.

The chain uses TRBV25-1 and TRBJ1-4; D might be TRBD1 (6 bases). The CDR3 runs to 15 residues. The germline V and J ends were trimmed by 3 bases and 7 bases, with 15 bases remaining between them. The germline V gene encodes CDR1 MGHDK and CDR2 SYGVNS. Here the CDR3 DNA reads TGTGCCAGCAGTGACATGAGGGGGTGGAGTGAAAAACTGTTTTTT. Translation gives CASSDMRGWSEKLFF.

The gene calls are TRBV5-4 and TRBJ1-1; D may be TRBD1 (6 bases). This CDR3 comprises 14 residues. Germline V gene sequence: CDR1 SGHNT, CDR2 YYREEE (reference sequence). V was shortened by 4 bases and J by 7 bases, with 17 bases between the two germline ends. CDR3 in DNA: TGTGCCAGCAGCCCGGTGGGCAGGGGTGATGAAGCTTTCTTT. Translated: CASSPVGRGDEAFF.

The V gene is TRBV2, the J gene TRBJ2-1, with D maybe TRBD2 (6 bases). V was pared by 1 base and J by 8 bases, with 15 bases between. This CDR3 is built from 15 residues. The germline CDR1 and CDR2 sequences are SNHLY and FYNNEI. The CDR3 loop is CASSEGGKYFHEQFF. CDR3 nucleotides: TGTGCCAGCAGTGAAGGCGGGAAGTACTTCCATGAGCAGTTCTTC.

V usage is TRBV5-1 and J usage is TRBJ2-1, with 8 bases that match TRBD2. CDR1 and CDR2 (germline): SGHRS, YFSETQ. V trimming: 0 bases; J trimming: 0 bases; junction bases outside the gene matches: 2. CDR3 size: 16 residues. The CDR3 coding sequence is TGCGCCAGCAGCTTGGCCAGCGGGAGCTCCTACAATGAGCAGTTCTTC. Protein product: CASSLASGSSYNEQFF.

The V and J genes are TRBV20-1 and TRBJ1-1; 10 bases map to TRBD1. Trimming removed 3 bases from V and 2 bases from J; junction bases left unmatched: 3. The CDR3 loop spans 14 amino acids. The germline V gene has CDR1 DFQATT and CDR2 SNEGSKA (reference sequence). The CDR3 nucleotides are TGCAGTGCTAGTGGACAGGGGGGCAACACTGAAGCTTTCTTT. It specifies CSASGQGGNTEAFF.

The genes are TRBV7-9 and TRBJ2-1, with D possibly matching TRBD1 (6 bases). Germline V gives CDR1 SEHNR, CDR2 FQNEAQ (reference sequence). V dropped 2 bases and J dropped 9 bases, with 17 bases sitting between them. CDR3 length: 15 residues. This CDR3 is CASSLTVAGESEQFF. The CDR3 DNA is TGTGCCAGCAGCTTAACTGTGGCAGGGGAGAGTGAGCAGTTCTTC. The full variable domain, its missing parts supplied by reference TRBV7-9 and TRBJ2-1, is DTGVSQNPRHKITKRGQNVTFRCDPISEHNRLYWYRQTLGQGPEFLTYFQNEAQLEKSRLLSDRFSAERPKGSFSTLEIQRTEQGDSAMYLCASSLTVAGESEQFFGPGTRLTVL.

The chain is built from TRBV2 and TRBJ2-6; TRBD2 might be the D (5 bases). The CDR3 spans 16 residues. Germline-derived CDR1 and CDR2 are SNHLY and FYNNEI. V dropped 2 bases and J dropped 0 bases, with 8 bases sitting between them. CDR3 residues: CASSEFRGSGANVLTF. The CDR3, as DNA: TGTGCCAGCAGTGAATTTCGGGGCTCTGGGGCCAACGTCCTGACTTTC.